This T cell receptor beta chain was obtained from a study of blood T cells in healthy people across ages. Isolation recovered at least 7 million PBMCs from every sample. A second about 6 to 12 cycle PCR used barcoded and J-beta primers. TCRdb passed the 5' RACE reads through MiXCR, listing each CDR3 protein once. The sample shows 700,000 to 900,000 distinct CDR3 sequences, about 53% of them seen only once. Between the trimmed V and J ends, which lost 4 bases and 5 bases, there was a span of 17 bases. The CDR3 runs to 15 residues. The chain is built from TRBV12-3 or TRBV12-4 and TRBJ1-2; D is ambiguous. The sequence derives from an elderly man in good health. Sequenced material: blood. In DNA, the CDR3 is TGTGCCAGCAGTTCCTGGGCAGACGACGGGTATGGCTACACCTTC. Its translation is CASSSWADDGYGYTF.